The rows below give T cell receptor beta chains drawn from one sample of a study of cytomegalovirus exposure and HLA in healthy donors. Clones were read by immunoSEQ multiplex PCR, and TCRdb kept only the in-frame ones, dropping some. The sample lists about 160,000 clones; 85% to 90% were seen once. The specimen sequenced was PBMCs. These receptors were collected from a man younger than 35 in good health and CMV-seronegative. CDR3s include the opening cysteine and the closing phenylalanine or tryptophan. The D gene is left open where the match is weak. Rows may omit the clone size; those that give it use once, few, many or a size class.

size: .
V: TRBV27
J: TRBJ2-5
D: TRBD2
DNA: TGTGCCAGCAGTCAGCTGACTAGCGGGAGACAAGAGACCCAGTACTTC
CDR3: CASSQLTSGRQETQYF

size: .
V: TRBV19
J: TRBJ2-5
D: .
DNA: TGTGCCAGTACCCAATCCCGTGAGGAGACCCAGTACTTC
CDR3: CASTQSREETQYF

size: .
V: TRBV6-1
J: TRBJ1-2
D: TRBD1
DNA: TGTGCCAGCAGTGGAAGGGGACAGGGGGCAACGAACTATGGCTACACCTTC
CDR3: CASSGRGQGATNYGYTF

size: .
V: TRBV6-1
J: TRBJ1-5
D: TRBD1
DNA: TGTGCCAGCAGGAACCCGACAGGGAGAAATCAGCCCCAGCATTTT
CDR3: CASRNPTGRNQPQHF

size: .
V: TRBV10-3
J: TRBJ2-6
D: TRBD1
DNA: TGTGCCATCAGTGAGTCCCATTTGACAGGGACTGGGGCCAACGTCCTGACTTTC
CDR3: CAISESHLTGTGANVLTF

size: .
V: TRBV5-8
J: TRBJ2-7
D: TRBD1
DNA: TGTGCCAGCAGTGGGATGGACAGGGGGAGAGCCTACGAGCAGTACTTC
CDR3: CASSGMDRGRAYEQYF

size: .
V: TRBV7-9
J: TRBJ2-5
D: TRBD2
DNA: TGTGCCAGCAGCTTAGCCGGGAGGGAGGGAGAGACCCAGTACTTC
CDR3: CASSLAGREGETQYF

size: few
V: TRBV7-9
J: TRBJ2-7
D: .
DNA: TGTGCCAGCAGCTTACGGTCCGGGGGATACGAGCAGTACTTC
CDR3: CASSLRSGGYEQYF

size: once
V: TRBV19
J: TRBJ2-1
D: .
DNA: TGTGCCAGTAGTATCGGTCCTGAGCAGTTCTTC
CDR3: CASSIGPEQFF

size: .
V: TRBV27
J: TRBJ2-3
D: TRBD1
DNA: TGTGCCAGCAGTTTATCTTTGACAGGGAGTGGGTTCACAGATACGCAGTATTTT
CDR3: CASSLSLTGSGFTDTQYF

size: .
V: TRBV4-2
J: TRBJ1-1
D: .
DNA: TGTGCCAGCAGCTCGATGCGCCGGGAAGCTTTCTTT
CDR3: CASSSMRREAFF

size: .
V: TRBV28
J: TRBJ2-5
D: .
DNA: TGTGCCAGCAGGGGGAGACAGGTCCCCCAAGAGACCCAGTACTTC
CDR3: CASRGRQVPQETQYF

size: .
V: TRBV6-5
J: TRBJ1-1
D: TRBD1
DNA: TGTGCCAGCAGTTACTCGAAGACAGGGGAGACTGAAGCTTTCTTT
CDR3: CASSYSKTGETEAFF

size: .
V: TRBV7-2
J: TRBJ1-5
D: .
DNA: TGTGCCAGCAGCTTAGATTTATCGGGGCAGCCCCAGCATTTT
CDR3: CASSLDLSGQPQHF

size: .
V: TRBV7-9
J: TRBJ2-1
D: .
DNA: TGTGCCAGCAGGCAGGGGGGCAATGAGCAGTTCTTC
CDR3: CASRQGGNEQFF

size: .
V: TRBV5-1
J: TRBJ2-3
D: TRBD2
DNA: TGCGCCAGCAGCTTCGGGACTAGCGGGAGTGATACGCAGTATTTT
CDR3: CASSFGTSGSDTQYF

size: .
V: TRBV6-6
J: TRBJ2-3
D: .
DNA: TGTGCCAGCAGTTACGGGGTAGCGGACAGCACAGATACGCAGTATTTT
CDR3: CASSYGVADSTDTQYF

size: .
V: TRBV4-2
J: TRBJ2-1
D: TRBD2
DNA: TGTGCCAGCAGCCAAGGTAGCGGGAAGCAGTTCTTC
CDR3: CASSQGSGKQFF

size: .
V: TRBV10-1
J: TRBJ2-5
D: TRBD1
DNA: TGCGCCAGTTCAGGGGGCTGGCAAGAGACCCAGTACTTC
CDR3: CASSGGWQETQYF

size: few
V: TRBV28
J: TRBJ1-5
D: .
DNA: TGTGCCAGCGAAGACACCAGCAATCAGCCCCAGCATTTT
CDR3: CASEDTSNQPQHF